The rows below give T cell receptor beta chains drawn from one sample of a study of OX40 agonist ivuxolimab in advanced cancers. Profiled with immunoSEQ multiplex PCR; TCRdb holds only in-frame clones, not every one. The sample gives 55,000 to 85,000 clones, roughly 85% of which show up once; roughly 3% is in the top ten. Sequenced here: CD4+ or CD8+ T cells sorted from blood, sampled in a trial of the OX40 agonist ivuxolimab. These receptors were collected from an adult with an advanced solid tumor such as melanoma, head and neck, liver or kidney cancer. The CDR3 runs from the conserved cysteine through the conserved F or W. Fields, in order: V gene, clone size, J gene, D gene, CDR3 DNA, CDR3 protein. D genes are given only for firm matches. The size of a clone is reported for some rows only, either as once, few or many, or as a class for expanded clones.

V gene: TRBV9
clone size: .
J gene: TRBJ1-4
D gene: .
CDR3 DNA: TGTGCCAGCAGCGCGCCCTTCGGGGGGACTAATGAAAAACTGTTTTTT
CDR3 protein: CASSAPFGGTNEKLFF

V gene: TRBV4-3
clone size: .
J gene: TRBJ2-7
D gene: .
CDR3 DNA: TGCGCCAGCAGCCAAGATTGGCGGTCCTACGAGCAGTACTTC
CDR3 protein: CASSQDWRSYEQYF

V gene: TRBV4-1
clone size: .
J gene: TRBJ2-5
D gene: .
CDR3 DNA: TGCGCCAGCAGCCAATCCAACCGGGACACCCAGTACTTC
CDR3 protein: CASSQSNRDTQYF

V gene: TRBV28
clone size: .
J gene: TRBJ2-7
D gene: .
CDR3 DNA: TGTGCCAGCAGTTTGTCGGACATTATTCGCTTC
CDR3 protein: CASSLSDIIRF

V gene: TRBV7-3
clone size: .
J gene: TRBJ2-1
D gene: TRBD2
CDR3 DNA: TGTGCCAGCAGCCCCACCGGGGGTGCGGGGGGAAAGAATGAGCAGTTCTTC
CDR3 protein: CASSPTGGAGGKNEQFF

V gene: TRBV6-5
clone size: .
J gene: TRBJ1-1
D gene: TRBD1
CDR3 DNA: TGTGCCAGCAGCCCTACAGGGGGGGTTACTGAAGCTTTCTTT
CDR3 protein: CASSPTGGVTEAFF

V gene: TRBV6-1
clone size: .
J gene: TRBJ1-5
D gene: TRBD1
CDR3 DNA: TGTGCCAGCAGTGAATCTTGGACAGGGTATCAGCCCCAGCATTTT
CDR3 protein: CASSESWTGYQPQHF

V gene: TRBV5-1
clone size: .
J gene: TRBJ2-5
D gene: .
CDR3 DNA: TGCGCCAGCAGCCCTACCTCGGCGCAGGCGGCGGAGACCCAGTACTTC
CDR3 protein: CASSPTSAQAAETQYF

V gene: TRBV28
clone size: .
J gene: TRBJ2-2
D gene: TRBD1
CDR3 DNA: TGTGCCAGCCTCCGGGGGGGACAGGGGAGTAGGGAGCTGTTTTTT
CDR3 protein: CASLRGGQGSRELFF

V gene: TRBV9
clone size: .
J gene: TRBJ2-3
D gene: TRBD1
CDR3 DNA: TGTGCCAGCAGCCCCCAACCGGGACAGGGGACAGATACGCAGTATTTT
CDR3 protein: CASSPQPGQGTDTQYF

V gene: TRBV7-6
clone size: .
J gene: TRBJ2-5
D gene: TRBD2
CDR3 DNA: TGTGCCAGCAGCTTCCTTAGCGGGGGGGCAACAGAGACCCAGTACTTC
CDR3 protein: CASSFLSGGATETQYF

V gene: TRBV5-6
clone size: .
J gene: TRBJ2-1
D gene: .
CDR3 DNA: TGTGCCAGCAGCTTGCCTCAGGGCCCCTACAATGAGCAGTTCTTC
CDR3 protein: CASSLPQGPYNEQFF

V gene: TRBV7-9
clone size: .
J gene: TRBJ2-7
D gene: .
CDR3 DNA: TGTGCCAGCAGCTTAGGTGCAGGGTTCTCCTACGAGCAGTACTTC
CDR3 protein: CASSLGAGFSYEQYF

V gene: TRBV11-2
clone size: few
J gene: TRBJ2-3
D gene: .
CDR3 DNA: TGTGCCAGCAACCCAGGGGCAGATACGCAGTATTTT
CDR3 protein: CASNPGADTQYF

V gene: TRBV19
clone size: .
J gene: TRBJ1-2
D gene: .
CDR3 DNA: TGTGCCAGTCGGTTTCGGGGGGGCAAAGGCTACACCTTC
CDR3 protein: CASRFRGGKGYTF

V gene: TRBV14
clone size: .
J gene: TRBJ2-1
D gene: .
CDR3 DNA: TGTGCCAGCAGCTCGTACGGCTCCAATGAGCAGTTCTTC
CDR3 protein: CASSSYGSNEQFF

V gene: TRBV7-6
clone size: .
J gene: TRBJ1-4
D gene: TRBD1
CDR3 DNA: TGTGCCAGCAGCCCGGGACAGGGACATAATGAAAAACTGTTTTTT
CDR3 protein: CASSPGQGHNEKLFF

V gene: TRBV10-3
clone size: .
J gene: TRBJ2-7
D gene: .
CDR3 DNA: TGTGCCATCAGGGGGCAGGTGGGCTACGAGCAGTACTTC
CDR3 protein: CAIRGQVGYEQYF

V gene: TRBV19
clone size: .
J gene: TRBJ2-7
D gene: .
CDR3 DNA: TGTGCCAGTAGGAGGAAGGGCAGCTCCTACGAGCAGTACTTC
CDR3 protein: CASRRKGSSYEQYF

V gene: TRBV5-4
clone size: .
J gene: TRBJ2-5
D gene: TRBD1
CDR3 DNA: TGTGCCAGCAGCGAAAGACAGGGACGGTTGGGCCAGTACTTC
CDR3 protein: CASSERQGRLGQYF

V gene: TRBV7-2
clone size: .
J gene: TRBJ2-7
D gene: TRBD2
CDR3 DNA: TGTGCCAGCAGCGCGGGACTAGCGGGCCGCTACGAGCAGTACTTC
CDR3 protein: CASSAGLAGRYEQYF

V gene: TRBV5-4
clone size: .
J gene: TRBJ1-6
D gene: .
CDR3 DNA: TGTGCCAGCAGCTTGGCCAGGGCCGGTTCACCCCTCCACTTT
CDR3 protein: CASSLARAGSPLHF

V gene: TRBV2
clone size: .
J gene: TRBJ2-7
D gene: .
CDR3 DNA: TGTGCCAGCAGTGAAGCGCTGGGGGGCATCGAGCAGTACTTC
CDR3 protein: CASSEALGGIEQYF

V gene: TRBV28
clone size: .
J gene: TRBJ1-2
D gene: .
CDR3 DNA: TGTGCCAGCAGCGAGCTTTTTTTACTTAGGAGGGTCTATGGCTACACCTTC
CDR3 protein: CASSELFLLRRVYGYTF

V gene: TRBV15
clone size: .
J gene: TRBJ1-4
D gene: TRBD1
CDR3 DNA: TGTGCCACCAGCAGTGACAGGGCGACAACTAATGAAAAACTGTTTTTT
CDR3 protein: CATSSDRATTNEKLFF

V gene: TRBV18
clone size: .
J gene: TRBJ2-1
D gene: TRBD1
CDR3 DNA: TGTGCCAGCTCACTATTCCCCTTAGGACAGGGGTCAGTAGATGAGCAGTTCTTC
CDR3 protein: CASSLFPLGQGSVDEQFF

V gene: TRBV9
clone size: .
J gene: TRBJ2-5
D gene: .
CDR3 DNA: TGTGCCAGCAGCGTAGGCGGTCAAGAGACCCAGTACTTC
CDR3 protein: CASSVGGQETQYF

V gene: TRBV28
clone size: few
J gene: TRBJ2-7
D gene: .
CDR3 DNA: TGTGCCAGCAGTTTTGGGGGACGGGTCCCCTACGAGCAGTACTTC
CDR3 protein: CASSFGGRVPYEQYF

V gene: TRBV7-2
clone size: .
J gene: TRBJ2-5
D gene: .
CDR3 DNA: TGTGCCAGCAGCTTGTACCGGGGTGGGGGAGAGACCCAGTACTTC
CDR3 protein: CASSLYRGGGETQYF

V gene: TRBV4-2
clone size: .
J gene: TRBJ2-2
D gene: .
CDR3 DNA: TGTGCCAGCAGCCAAGTCACCGGGGAGCTGTTTTTT
CDR3 protein: CASSQVTGELFF

V gene: TRBV19
clone size: .
J gene: TRBJ2-2
D gene: .
CDR3 DNA: TGTGCCAGTAGTATTTGGGGGGCCGGCACCGGGGAGCTGTTTTTT
CDR3 protein: CASSIWGAGTGELFF

V gene: TRBV2
clone size: .
J gene: TRBJ1-3
D gene: TRBD1
CDR3 DNA: TGTGCCAGCAGCACCCGGACAGGGGATGGAAACACCATATATTTT
CDR3 protein: CASSTRTGDGNTIYF

V gene: TRBV6-1
clone size: .
J gene: TRBJ1-2
D gene: .
CDR3 DNA: TGTGCCTCAATGGGGCTTGAAGGCTACACCTTC
CDR3 protein: CASMGLEGYTF

V gene: TRBV10-3
clone size: .
J gene: TRBJ2-2
D gene: TRBD2
CDR3 DNA: TGTGCCATCAGTGAGTCCGAGGTGAGCGGGGGGGTAACCGGGGAGCTGTTTTTT
CDR3 protein: CAISESEVSGGVTGELFF

V gene: TRBV11-2
clone size: .
J gene: TRBJ2-1
D gene: TRBD2
CDR3 DNA: TGTGCCAGCAGCTTAGATGGGGGGGGACCCATAAATGAGCAGTTCTTC
CDR3 protein: CASSLDGGGPINEQFF

V gene: TRBV7-2
clone size: .
J gene: TRBJ1-5
D gene: TRBD1
CDR3 DNA: TGTGCCAGCAGCCCTGGACAGGATCGTCCCCAGCATTTT
CDR3 protein: CASSPGQDRPQHF

V gene: TRBV6-5
clone size: .
J gene: TRBJ1-5
D gene: TRBD1
CDR3 DNA: TGTGCCAGCAGTTCCAGCACGGGACAGGGCTATATGCCCCAGCATTTT
CDR3 protein: CASSSSTGQGYMPQHF

V gene: TRBV7-2
clone size: .
J gene: TRBJ1-2
D gene: .
CDR3 DNA: TGTGCCAGCAGCTTAGGTTTTAACTATGGCTACACCTTC
CDR3 protein: CASSLGFNYGYTF

V gene: TRBV2
clone size: .
J gene: TRBJ2-1
D gene: TRBD1
CDR3 DNA: TGTGCCAGCATGGGGACAGGGGGAGGTGAGCAGTTCTTC
CDR3 protein: CASMGTGGGEQFF

V gene: TRBV19
clone size: .
J gene: TRBJ1-1
D gene: .
CDR3 DNA: TGTGCCAGTAGTATTTCCCTAGCAGCGAACACTGAAGCTTTCTTT
CDR3 protein: CASSISLAANTEAFF

V gene: TRBV5-8
clone size: .
J gene: TRBJ2-3
D gene: .
CDR3 DNA: TGTGCCAGCAGCTACTTCGGGGGTGATACGCAGTATTTT
CDR3 protein: CASSYFGGDTQYF

V gene: TRBV28
clone size: .
J gene: TRBJ1-2
D gene: TRBD1
CDR3 DNA: TGTGCCAGCAGTTTCCGGGACAGGAACTATGGCTACACCTTC
CDR3 protein: CASSFRDRNYGYTF

V gene: TRBV11-3
clone size: .
J gene: TRBJ1-4
D gene: .
CDR3 DNA: TGTGCCAGCAGCCAGACAAAGGGTGGGGAAAAACTGTTTTTT
CDR3 protein: CASSQTKGGEKLFF

V gene: TRBV9
clone size: .
J gene: TRBJ2-1
D gene: TRBD1
CDR3 DNA: TGTGCCAGCAGCGTAGAGGGACAGGGGGCTAATGAGCAGTTCTTC
CDR3 protein: CASSVEGQGANEQFF

V gene: TRBV6-5
clone size: .
J gene: TRBJ1-1
D gene: .
CDR3 DNA: TGTGCCAGCAGTTACTCGGGGGGCACTGAAGCTTTCTTT
CDR3 protein: CASSYSGGTEAFF